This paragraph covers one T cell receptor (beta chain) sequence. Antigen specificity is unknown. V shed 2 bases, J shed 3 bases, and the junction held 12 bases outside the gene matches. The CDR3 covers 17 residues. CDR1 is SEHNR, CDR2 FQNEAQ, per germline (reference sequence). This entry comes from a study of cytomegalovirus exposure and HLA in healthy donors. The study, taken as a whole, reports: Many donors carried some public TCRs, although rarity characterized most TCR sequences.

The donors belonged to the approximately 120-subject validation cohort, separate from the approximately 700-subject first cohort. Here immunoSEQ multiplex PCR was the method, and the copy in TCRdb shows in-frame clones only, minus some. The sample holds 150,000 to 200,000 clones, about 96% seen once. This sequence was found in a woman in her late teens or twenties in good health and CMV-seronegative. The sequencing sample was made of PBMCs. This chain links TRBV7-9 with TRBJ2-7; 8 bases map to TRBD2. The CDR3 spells CASSLNGGGRFIYEQYF. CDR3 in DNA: TGTGCCAGCAGCTTAAATGGCGGGGGGCGATTCATCTACGAGCAGTACTTC.